This T cell receptor (beta chain) was documented in a study of T-cell reconstitution after alpha-beta-depleted transplantation in children. Study outcomes and limitations: In some patients, recipient T cells and intrathymic progenitors surviving conditioning explained high day-60 diversity. One year after transplant, T-cell counts and diversity came mostly from newly produced T cells. About two months after transplant, alpha-beta T cells reportedly came from several hundred expanded graft clones.

The authors prepared the TCRbeta library with unique molecular identifiers. From the PCR reads, TCRdb called clonotypes with MiXCR, one entry per CDR3 protein. The data show hundreds of thousands of distinct CDR3 sequences, 15% to 20% seen once. In its sample, this clonotype was seen many times. The antigen is not known. The specimen was PBMCs, mostly from graft donor cells, collected 360 days after TCRalphabeta/CD19-depleted stem cell transplant. The receptor's source is a male patient aged 2-9 years who had a stem cell transplant for acute lymphoblastic leukemia, so the T cells may come from the graft donor.

CDR3 in amino acids: CASSQEVTKNIQYF. The CDR3 region has the DNA TGTGCCAGCAGCCAAGAAGTAACCAAAAACATTCAGTACTTC. The chain links TRBV3-1 to TRBJ2-4; no definite D call. The germline CDR1 and CDR2 sequences are LGHDT and YNNKEL (reference sequence). This CDR3 spans 14 amino acids. V shed 0 bases and J shed 2 bases, with 5 bases lying between them.